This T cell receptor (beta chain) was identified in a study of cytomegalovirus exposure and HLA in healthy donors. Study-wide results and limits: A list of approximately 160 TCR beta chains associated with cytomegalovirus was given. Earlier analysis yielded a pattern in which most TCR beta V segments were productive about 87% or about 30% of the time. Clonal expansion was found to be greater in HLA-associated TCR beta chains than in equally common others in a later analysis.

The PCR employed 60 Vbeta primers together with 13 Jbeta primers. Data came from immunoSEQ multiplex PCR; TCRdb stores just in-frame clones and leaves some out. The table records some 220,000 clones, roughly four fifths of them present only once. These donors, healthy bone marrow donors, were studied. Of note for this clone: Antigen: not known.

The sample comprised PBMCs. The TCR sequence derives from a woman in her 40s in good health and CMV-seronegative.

The DNA of the CDR3 is TGCGCCAGCAGCACCGGACAGGGGGGAGACTATGGCTACACCTTC. It codes for CASSTGQGGDYGYTF. This rearrangement joins TRBV5-1 to TRBJ1-2; 10 nucleotides agree with TRBD1. The CDR3 loop spans 15 amino acids. The junction had 6 bases not matched to a gene; V was cut back by 4 bases and J by 3 bases. In germline, CDR1 is SGHRS, CDR2 YFSETQ. The whole variable domain, remainder taken from reference TRBV5-1 and TRBJ1-2, is KAGVTQTPRYLIKTRGQQVTLSCSPISGHRSVSWYQQTPGQGLQFLFEYFSETQRNKGNFPGRFSGRQFSNSRSEMNVSTLELGDSALYLCASSTGQGGDYGYTFGSGTRLTVV.